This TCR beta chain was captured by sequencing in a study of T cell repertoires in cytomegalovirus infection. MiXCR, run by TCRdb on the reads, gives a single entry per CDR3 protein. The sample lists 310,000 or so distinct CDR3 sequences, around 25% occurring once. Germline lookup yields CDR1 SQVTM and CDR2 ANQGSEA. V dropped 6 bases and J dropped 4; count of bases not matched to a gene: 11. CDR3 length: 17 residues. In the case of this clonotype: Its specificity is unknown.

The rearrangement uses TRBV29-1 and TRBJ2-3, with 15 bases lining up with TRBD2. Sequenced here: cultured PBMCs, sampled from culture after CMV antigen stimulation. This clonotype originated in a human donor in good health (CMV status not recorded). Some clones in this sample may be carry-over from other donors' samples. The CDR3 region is CSVSTGTSGRTADTQYF. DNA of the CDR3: TGCAGCGTGTCCACCGGGACTAGCGGGAGGACCGCAGATACGCAGTATTTT.